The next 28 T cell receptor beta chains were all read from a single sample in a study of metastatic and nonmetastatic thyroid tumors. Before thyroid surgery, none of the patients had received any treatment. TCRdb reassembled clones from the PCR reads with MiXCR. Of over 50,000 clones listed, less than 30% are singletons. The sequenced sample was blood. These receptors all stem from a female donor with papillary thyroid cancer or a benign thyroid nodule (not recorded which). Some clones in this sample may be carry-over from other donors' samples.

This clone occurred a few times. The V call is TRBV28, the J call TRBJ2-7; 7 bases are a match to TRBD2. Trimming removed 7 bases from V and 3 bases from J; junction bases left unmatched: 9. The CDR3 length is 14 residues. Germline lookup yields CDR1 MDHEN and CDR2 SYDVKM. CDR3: CASTLGVAGYEQYF. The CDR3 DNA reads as TGTGCCAGCACGCTGGGAGTAGCGGGCTACGAGCAGTACTTC.

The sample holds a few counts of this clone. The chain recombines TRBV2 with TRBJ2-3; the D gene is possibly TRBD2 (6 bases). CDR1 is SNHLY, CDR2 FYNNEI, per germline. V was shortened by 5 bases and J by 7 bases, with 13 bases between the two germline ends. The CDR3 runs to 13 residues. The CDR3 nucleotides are TGTGCCAGCAGTAGCGGGCTAGGGTATACGCAGTATTTT. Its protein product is CASSSGLGYTQYF. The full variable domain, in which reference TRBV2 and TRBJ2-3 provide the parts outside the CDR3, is EPEVTQTPSHQVTQMGQEVILRCVPISNHLYFYWYRQILGQKVEFLVSFYNNEISEKSEIFDDQFSVERPDGSNFTLKIRSTKLEDSAMYFCASSSGLGYTQYFGPGTRLTVL.

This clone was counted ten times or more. The CDR3 DNA follows: TGCAGTGCACCTAGGGACAGGGCTTCAACTAATGAAAAACTGTTTTTT. Translation: CSAPRDRASTNEKLFF. The genes are TRBV20-1 and TRBJ1-4; TRBD1 matches 9 bases. V dropped 6 bases and J dropped 0; count of bases not matched to a gene: 8. CDR1 and CDR2 from the germline V gene are DFQATT and SNEGSKA (reference sequence). This CDR3 is 16 amino acids long.

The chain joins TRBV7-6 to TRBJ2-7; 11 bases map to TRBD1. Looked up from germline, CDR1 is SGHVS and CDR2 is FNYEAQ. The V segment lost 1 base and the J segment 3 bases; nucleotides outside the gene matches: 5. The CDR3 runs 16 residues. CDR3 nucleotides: TGTGCCAGCAGCTTAGGGGCCGGGACAGGGGGCTACGAGCAGTACTTC. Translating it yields CASSLGAGTGGYEQYF.

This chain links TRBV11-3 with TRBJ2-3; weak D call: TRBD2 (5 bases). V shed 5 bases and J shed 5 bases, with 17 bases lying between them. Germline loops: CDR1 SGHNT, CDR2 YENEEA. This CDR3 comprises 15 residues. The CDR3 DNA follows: TGTGCCAGCAGCCAGTCGGGATTATCTGGAGATACGCAGTATTTT. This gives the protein CASSQSGLSGDTQYF. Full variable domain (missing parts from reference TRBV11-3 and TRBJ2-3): EAGVVQSPRYKIIEKKQPVAFWCNPISGHNTLYWYLQNLGQGPELLIRYENEEAVDDSQLPKDRFSAERLKGVDSTLKIQPAELGDSAVYLCASSQSGLSGDTQYFGPGTRLTVL.

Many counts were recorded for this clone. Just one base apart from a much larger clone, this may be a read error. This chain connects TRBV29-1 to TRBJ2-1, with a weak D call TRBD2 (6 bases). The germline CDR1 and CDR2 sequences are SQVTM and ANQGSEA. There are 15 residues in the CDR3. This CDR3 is CRVEDHGGNLNEQFF. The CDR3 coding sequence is TGCCGCGTTGAAGATCACGGCGGGAATCTCAATGAGCAGTTCTTC.

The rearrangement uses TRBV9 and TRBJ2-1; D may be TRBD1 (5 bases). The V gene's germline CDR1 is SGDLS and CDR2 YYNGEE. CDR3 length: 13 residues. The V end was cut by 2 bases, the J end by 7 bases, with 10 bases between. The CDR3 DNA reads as TGTGCCAGCAGCGTCCAGGGAAGGAATGAGCAGTTCTTC. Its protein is CASSVQGRNEQFF.

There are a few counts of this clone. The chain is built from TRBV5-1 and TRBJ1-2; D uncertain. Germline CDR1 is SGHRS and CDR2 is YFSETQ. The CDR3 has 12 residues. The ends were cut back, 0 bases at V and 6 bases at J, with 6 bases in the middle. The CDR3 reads CASSLESHGYTF. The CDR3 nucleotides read TGCGCCAGCAGCTTGGAGTCCCATGGCTACACCTTC.

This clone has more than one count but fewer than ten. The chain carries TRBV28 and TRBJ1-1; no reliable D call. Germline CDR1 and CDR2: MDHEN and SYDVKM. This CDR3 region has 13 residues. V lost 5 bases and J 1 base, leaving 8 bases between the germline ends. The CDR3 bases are TGTGCCAGCAGTGAGCGCCCGAACACTGAAGCTTTCTTT. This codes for CASSERPNTEAFF. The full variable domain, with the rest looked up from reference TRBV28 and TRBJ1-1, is DVKVTQSSRYLVKRTGEKVFLECVQDMDHENMFWYRQDPGLGLRLIYFSYDVKMKEKGDIPEGYSVSREKKERFSLILESASTNQTSMYLCASSERPNTEAFFGQGTRLTVV.

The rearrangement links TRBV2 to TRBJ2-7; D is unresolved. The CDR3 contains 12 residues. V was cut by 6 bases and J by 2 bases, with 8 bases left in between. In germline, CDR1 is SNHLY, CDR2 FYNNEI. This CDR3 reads CASRNIAYEQYF. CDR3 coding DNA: TGTGCCAGCAGGAATATAGCCTACGAGCAGTACTTC.

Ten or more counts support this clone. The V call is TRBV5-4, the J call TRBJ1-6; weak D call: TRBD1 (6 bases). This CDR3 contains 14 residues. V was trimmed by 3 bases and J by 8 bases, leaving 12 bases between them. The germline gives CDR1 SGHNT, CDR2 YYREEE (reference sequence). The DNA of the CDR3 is TGTGCCAGCAGCTCGAACAGGGATCATTCACCCCTCCACTTT. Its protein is CASSSNRDHSPLHF. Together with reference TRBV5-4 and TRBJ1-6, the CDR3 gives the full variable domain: ETGVTQSPTHLIKTRGQQVTLRCSSQSGHNTVSWYQQALGQGPQFIFQYYREEENGRGNFPPRFSGLQFPNYSSELNVNALELDDSALYLCASSSNRDHSPLHFGNGTRLTVT.

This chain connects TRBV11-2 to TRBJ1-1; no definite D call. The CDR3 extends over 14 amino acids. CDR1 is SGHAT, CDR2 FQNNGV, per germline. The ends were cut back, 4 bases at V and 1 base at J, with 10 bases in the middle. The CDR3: CASSSSTGNTEAFF. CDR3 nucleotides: TGTGCCAGCAGCTCATCGACGGGGAACACTGAAGCTTTCTTT.

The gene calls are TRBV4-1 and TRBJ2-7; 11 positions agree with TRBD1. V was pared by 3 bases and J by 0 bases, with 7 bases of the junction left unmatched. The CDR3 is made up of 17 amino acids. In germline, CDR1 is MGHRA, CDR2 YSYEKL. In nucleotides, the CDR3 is TGCGCCAGCAGCCATCCTGGAGGGACAGGGGGCTCCTACGAGCAGTACTTC. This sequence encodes CASSHPGGTGGSYEQYF.

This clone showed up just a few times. Here the CDR3 reads CASSPGTYEQYF. In DNA form, the CDR3 reads TGTGCCAGCAGTCCAGGGACCTACGAGCAGTACTTC. This chain joins TRBV6-1 and TRBJ2-7; possible D gene TRBD1, 5 bases. The CDR3 sequence is 12 residues long. Per germline, CDR1 MNHNS and CDR2 SASEGT. The germline V and J ends were trimmed by 5 bases and 2 bases, with 7 bases remaining between them.

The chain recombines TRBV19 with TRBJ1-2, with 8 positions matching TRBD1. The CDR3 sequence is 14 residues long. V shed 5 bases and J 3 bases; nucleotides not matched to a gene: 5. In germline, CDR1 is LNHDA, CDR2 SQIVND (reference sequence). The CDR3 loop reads CASSYSQGDYGYTF. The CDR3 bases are TGTGCCAGTAGTTACTCACAGGGGGACTATGGCTACACCTTC.

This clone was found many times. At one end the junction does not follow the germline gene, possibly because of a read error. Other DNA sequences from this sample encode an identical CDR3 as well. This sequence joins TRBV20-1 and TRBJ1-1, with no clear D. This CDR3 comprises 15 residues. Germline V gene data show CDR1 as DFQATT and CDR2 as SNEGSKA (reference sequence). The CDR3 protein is CSASPIEGGDTEAFF. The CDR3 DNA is TGCAGTGCTAGCCCCATTGAGGGCGGTGACACTGAAGCCTTCTTT.

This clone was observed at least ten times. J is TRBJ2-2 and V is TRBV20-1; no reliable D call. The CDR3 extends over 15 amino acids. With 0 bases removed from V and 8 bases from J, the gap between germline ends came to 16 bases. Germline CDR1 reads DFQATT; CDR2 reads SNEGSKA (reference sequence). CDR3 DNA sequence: TGCAGTGCTAGAGATAGTACAGACCGAGAAGGGGAGCTGTTTTTT. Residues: CSARDSTDREGELFF.

The chain's CDR3 is CASTSQGAPYYGYTF. The CDR3 DNA reads TGTGCCAGCACATCACAGGGGGCCCCGTACTATGGCTACACCTTC. The rearrangement uses TRBV6-1 and TRBJ1-2; 9 nucleotides match TRBD1. With V trimmed by 7 bases and J by 3 bases, 9 bases remained unmatched. CDR1 is MNHNS, CDR2 SASEGT, per germline. The CDR3 is 15 residues long.

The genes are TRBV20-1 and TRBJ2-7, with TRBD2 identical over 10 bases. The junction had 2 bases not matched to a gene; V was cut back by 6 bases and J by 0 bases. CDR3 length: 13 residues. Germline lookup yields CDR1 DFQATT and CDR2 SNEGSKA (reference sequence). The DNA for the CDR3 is TGCAGTGCGGCTAGCGGGAGCTCCTACGAGCAGTACTTC. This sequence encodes CSAASGSSYEQYF.

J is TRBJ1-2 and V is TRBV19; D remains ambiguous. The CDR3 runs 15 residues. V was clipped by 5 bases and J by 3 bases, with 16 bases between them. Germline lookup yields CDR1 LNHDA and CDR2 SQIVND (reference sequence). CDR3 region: CASSHDGAMDYGYTF. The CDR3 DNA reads TGTGCCAGTAGTCACGACGGTGCTATGGACTATGGCTACACCTTC.

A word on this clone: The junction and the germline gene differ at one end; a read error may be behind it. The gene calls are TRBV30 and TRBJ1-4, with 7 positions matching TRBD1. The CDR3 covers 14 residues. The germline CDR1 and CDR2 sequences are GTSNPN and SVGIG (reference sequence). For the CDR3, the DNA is TGTGCCTGGGGGGACAGAACAACTAGTGAAAAACTGTTTTTT. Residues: CAWGDRTTSEKLFF. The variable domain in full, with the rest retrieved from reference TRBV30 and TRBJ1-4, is SQTIHQWPATLVQPVGSPLSLECTVEGTSNPNLYWYRQAAGRGLQLLFYSVGIGQISSEVPQNLSASRPQDRQFILSSKKLLLSDSGFYLCAWGDRTTSEKLFFGSGTQLSVL.

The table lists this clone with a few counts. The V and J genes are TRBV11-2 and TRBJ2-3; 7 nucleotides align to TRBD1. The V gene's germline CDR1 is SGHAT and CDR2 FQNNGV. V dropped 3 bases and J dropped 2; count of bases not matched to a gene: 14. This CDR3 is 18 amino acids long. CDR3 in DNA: TGTGCCAGCAGCTTCCTACCACCTTGGGACAGTAACACAGATACGCAGTATTTT. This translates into CASSFLPPWDSNTDTQYF.

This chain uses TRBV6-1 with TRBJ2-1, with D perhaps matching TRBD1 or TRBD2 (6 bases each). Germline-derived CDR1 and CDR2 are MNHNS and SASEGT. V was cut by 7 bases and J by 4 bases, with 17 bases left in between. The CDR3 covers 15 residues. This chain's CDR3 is CASTTGRGLYNEQFF. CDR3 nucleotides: TGTGCCAGCACGACAGGTAGAGGACTATACAATGAGCAGTTCTTC.

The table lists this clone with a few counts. This CDR3 reads CASSFRGNTEAFF. The CDR3 nucleotides read TGCGCCAGCAGCTTTCGGGGGAACACTGAAGCTTTCTTT. The J gene is TRBJ1-1, the V gene TRBV5-1; no clear D gene. Germline CDR1 SGHRS, CDR2 YFSETQ. Trimming shortened V by 2 bases and J by 1 base, and 6 bases separated the two germline ends. The CDR3 runs to 13 residues.

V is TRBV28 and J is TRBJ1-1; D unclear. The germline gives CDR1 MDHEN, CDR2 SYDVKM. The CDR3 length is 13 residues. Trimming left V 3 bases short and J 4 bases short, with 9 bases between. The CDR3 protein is CASSFGGVTEAFF. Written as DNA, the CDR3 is TGTGCCAGCAGTTTCGGCGGGGTCACTGAAGCTTTCTTT.

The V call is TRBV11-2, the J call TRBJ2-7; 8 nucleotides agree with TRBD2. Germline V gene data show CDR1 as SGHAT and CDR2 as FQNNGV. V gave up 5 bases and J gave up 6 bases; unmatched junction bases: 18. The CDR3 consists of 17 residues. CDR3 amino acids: CASSARGQTSGTGEQYF. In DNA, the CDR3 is TGTGCCAGCAGCGCTAGGGGCCAAACTAGCGGAACTGGCGAGCAGTACTTC.

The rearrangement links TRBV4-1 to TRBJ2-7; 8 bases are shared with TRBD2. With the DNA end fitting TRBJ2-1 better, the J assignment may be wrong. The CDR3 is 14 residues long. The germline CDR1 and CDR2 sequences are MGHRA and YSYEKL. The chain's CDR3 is CASSRDGGDNEQFF. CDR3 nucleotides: TGCGCCAGCAGCCGGGACGGGGGGGACAATGAGCAGTTCTTC.

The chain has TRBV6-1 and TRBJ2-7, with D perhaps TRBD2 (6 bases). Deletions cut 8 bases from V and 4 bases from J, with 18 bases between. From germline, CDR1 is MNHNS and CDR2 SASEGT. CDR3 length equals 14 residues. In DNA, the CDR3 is TGTGCCAGCGCAGGAGGGGTATTCGGGTACGAGCAGTACTTC. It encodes CASAGGVFGYEQYF.